Below are 9 T cell receptor beta chains sequenced from a single sample in a study of blood T cells in healthy people across ages. A sample-barcoded 5' primer and a J-beta primer mix were used in a second PCR of about 6 to 11 cycles. TCRdb re-called the 5' RACE reads through MiXCR, storing one row per CDR3 protein. The sample includes about 600,000 distinct CDR3 sequences, around 48% of them seen just once. The sample comprised blood. The receptors were gathered from an elderly man in good health.

The V call is TRBV6-2 or TRBV6-3, the J call TRBJ2-7; 7 positions agree with TRBD1. The CDR3 is 15 amino acids. The ends lost 5 bases at V and 1 base at J; junction bases unmatched: 8. Per germline, CDR1 MNHEY and CDR2 SVGEGT. CDR3 coding DNA: TGTGCCAGCAGTGAGGCCAGGGGGTTATCCTACGAGCAGTACTTC. It yields the protein CASSEARGLSYEQYF.

This clonotype appeared a single time. The CDR3 sequence: CASSLDRAYTEAFF. The CDR3 DNA is TGCGCCAGCAGCCTGGACAGGGCTTACACTGAAGCTTTCTTT. The V and J genes are TRBV5-1 and TRBJ1-1, with 8 bases that match TRBD1. The CDR3 is made up of 14 amino acids. Per germline, CDR1 SGHRS and CDR2 YFSETQ. V was pared by 4 bases and J by 3 bases, with 5 bases of the junction left unmatched.

This chain links TRBV15 with TRBJ2-1, with 8 nucleotides matching TRBD1. Judging by the DNA end, TRBJ2-7 fits better; the J call may be wrong. Germline values: CDR1 LNHNV, CDR2 YYDKDF (reference sequence). The CDR3 length is 15 residues. The CDR3 nucleotides are TGTGCCACCAGCAGAGCGGGACAGGCCTACAATGAGCAGTACTTC. Its translation is CATSRAGQAYNEQYF.

The chain employs TRBV3-1 and TRBJ1-2; D is uncertain. The CDR3 extends over 14 amino acids. Trimming left V 2 bases short and J 6 bases short, with 13 bases between. The V gene's germline CDR1 is LGHDT and CDR2 YNNKEL (reference sequence). CDR3 loop: CASSQRSTGNGYTF. In nucleotides, the CDR3 is TGTGCCAGCAGCCAACGGTCAACGGGGAATGGCTACACCTTC. Full variable domain (remainder filled in from reference TRBV3-1 and TRBJ1-2): DTAVSQTPKYLVTQMGNDKSIKCEQNLGHDTMYWYKQDSKKFLKIMFSYNNKELIINETVPNRFSPKSPDKAHLNLHINSLELGDSAVYFCASSQRSTGNGYTFGSGTRLTVV.

The V gene is TRBV30, the J gene TRBJ2-7, with TRBD1 identical over 9 bases. The CDR3 loop spans 15 amino acids. CDR1 GTSNPN and CDR2 SVGIG come from the germline V gene (reference sequence). With V trimmed by 0 bases and J by 4 bases, 7 bases remained unmatched. The CDR3 region is CAWSVRDRVQYEQYF. CDR3 nucleotide sequence: TGTGCCTGGAGTGTACGGGACAGGGTACAATACGAGCAGTACTTC. The whole variable domain, filled in from reference TRBV30 and TRBJ2-7, reads SQTIHQWPATLVQPVGSPLSLECTVEGTSNPNLYWYRQAAGRGLQLLFYSVGIGQISSEVPQNLSASRPQDRQFILSSKKLLLSDSGFYLCAWSVRDRVQYEQYFGPGTRLTVT.

The chain couples TRBV7-2 to TRBJ1-6; 9 bases match TRBD1. The germline V gene encodes CDR1 SGHTA and CDR2 FQGNSA. V lost 0 bases, J lost 10 bases, and 7 bases stayed unmatched. The CDR3 consists of 16 residues. DNA for the CDR3: TGTGCCAGCAGCTTAGCAGGGACAGGGTCTCGGTCACCCCTCCACTTT. Translated: CASSLAGTGSRSPLHF. The whole variable domain, remainder taken from reference TRBV7-2 and TRBJ1-6, is GAGVSQSPSNKVTEKGKDVELRCDPISGHTALYWYRQSLGQGLEFLIYFQGNSAPDKSGLPSDRFSAERTGGSVSTLTIQRTQQEDSAVYLCASSLAGTGSRSPLHFGNGTRLTVT.

This clonotype was detected many times. The chain joins TRBV20-1 to TRBJ2-7; 10 bases line up with TRBD1. CDR1 DFQATT and CDR2 SNEGSKA come from the germline V gene (reference sequence). The length of the CDR3 is 14 residues. Trimming cost V 6 bases and J 2 bases; bases outside gene matches: 7. For the CDR3, the DNA is TGCAGTGCCATCGACGGGACAGGGGCCTACGAGCAGTACTTC. As protein: CSAIDGTGAYEQYF.

The V call is TRBV9, the J call TRBJ1-1, with a possible D match to TRBD1 (5 bases). V shed 4 bases and J shed 3 bases, with 13 bases lying between them. Germline V gives CDR1 SGDLS, CDR2 YYNGEE. The CDR3 spans 14 residues. This chain's CDR3 is CASSSGGGDTEAFF. Written as DNA, the CDR3 is TGTGCCAGCAGCTCCGGGGGGGGTGACACTGAAGCTTTCTTT.

The CDR3 DNA sequence: TGTGCCAGCAGTTATGGGGGCACGGGTACTGAAGCTTTCTTT. Translated: CASSYGGTGTEAFF. The chain links TRBV6-6 to TRBJ1-1, with D perhaps matching TRBD1 (6 bases). The CDR3 covers 14 residues. Trimming cost V 3 bases and J 5 bases, with 13 bases left between them. Germline V gene sequence: CDR1 MNHNY, CDR2 SVGAGI (reference sequence).